This TCR beta chain is drawn from a study of glioma-infiltrating T cells after dendritic cell vaccination. Per germline, CDR1 LNHDA and CDR2 SQIVND (reference sequence). This CDR3 is built from 15 residues. V gave up 3 bases and J gave up 4 bases; unmatched junction bases: 3. The time point denotes: after dendritic cell vaccination, including at tumor progression/relapse. This table comes from immunoSEQ multiplex PCR, and its TCRdb copy is limited to in-frame clones, with some not included. This sample has approximately 110,000 clones, with around 89% found just once. This TCR was recovered from a human donor with glioblastoma. The J gene is TRBJ2-1, the V gene TRBV19; 10 positions match TRBD1. Sequencing was performed on blood, taken after dendritic cell vaccination. In DNA form, the CDR3 reads TGTGCCAGTAGTATCGGGACAGGGGATTACAATGAGCAGTTCTTC. Amino acids: CASSIGTGDYNEQFF.